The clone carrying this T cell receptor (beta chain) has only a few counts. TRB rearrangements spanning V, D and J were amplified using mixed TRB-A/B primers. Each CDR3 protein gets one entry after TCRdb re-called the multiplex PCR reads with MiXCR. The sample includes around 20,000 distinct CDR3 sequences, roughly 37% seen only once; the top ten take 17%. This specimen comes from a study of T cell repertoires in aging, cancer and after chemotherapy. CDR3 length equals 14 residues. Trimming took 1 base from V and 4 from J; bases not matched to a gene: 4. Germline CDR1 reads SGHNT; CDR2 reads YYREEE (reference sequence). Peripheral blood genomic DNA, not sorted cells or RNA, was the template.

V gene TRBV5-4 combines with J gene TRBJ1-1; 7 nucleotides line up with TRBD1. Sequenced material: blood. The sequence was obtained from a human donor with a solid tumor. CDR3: CASSLPTGPTEAFF. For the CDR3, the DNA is TGTGCCAGCAGCTTGCCGACAGGGCCCACTGAAGCTTTCTTT. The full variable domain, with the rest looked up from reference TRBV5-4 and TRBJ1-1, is ETGVTQSPTHLIKTRGQQVTLRCSSQSGHNTVSWYQQALGQGPQFIFQYYREEENGRGNFPPRFSGLQFPNYSSELNVNALELDDSALYLCASSLPTGPTEAFFGQGTRLTVV.